This entry is about one T cell receptor beta chain. The clone's antigen remains unknown. Base qualities are not at hand, and no much larger clone is one base apart. The library came from PCR. TCRdb records Illumina HiSeq 2500 as the sequencer. To normalize quantification of the TCRbeta repertoire, the TCR libraries were built with molecular barcoding that relied on unique molecular identifiers. TCRdb ran its own pipeline on the public reads, namely fastp trimming at Q25 and MiXCR clone calling, and kept in-frame beta chains. Identical CDR3 proteins give one entry, which carries the most common genes and DNA. The sample table lists hundreds of thousands of distinct CDR3 sequences, about an eighth of them with a count of one. About 3.9% of the sample is held by the ten biggest clonotypes. The sample is drawn from a study of T-cell reconstitution after alpha-beta-depleted transplantation in children (dated by TCRdb to the mid-2010s). Background on the whole study: Using TCR repertoire profiling, the study quantitatively followed how T-cell immune reconstitution unfolded in children after TCRalphabeta/CD19-depleted allogeneic hematopoietic cell transplantation.

V and J are truncated by 3 bases and 11 bases respectively, leaving an intervening sequence of 12 bases. Including cysteine and phenylalanine, the CDR3 has 12 amino acids. Only the CDR3 portion is preserved as DNA: 36 bases, with reading frame beginning at the first base. This TCR was recovered from a human donor who donated a stem cell graft to a child with Fanconi anemia. Recombination linked TRBV12-3 or TRBV12-4 to TRBJ2-3; no D gene can be assigned with confidence. Source: PBMCs, taken from the stem cell graft. The DNA sequence follows: TGTGCCAGCAGTTTTGTGGGGTTGAGGCAGTATTTT. Its protein product is CASSFVGLRQYF.